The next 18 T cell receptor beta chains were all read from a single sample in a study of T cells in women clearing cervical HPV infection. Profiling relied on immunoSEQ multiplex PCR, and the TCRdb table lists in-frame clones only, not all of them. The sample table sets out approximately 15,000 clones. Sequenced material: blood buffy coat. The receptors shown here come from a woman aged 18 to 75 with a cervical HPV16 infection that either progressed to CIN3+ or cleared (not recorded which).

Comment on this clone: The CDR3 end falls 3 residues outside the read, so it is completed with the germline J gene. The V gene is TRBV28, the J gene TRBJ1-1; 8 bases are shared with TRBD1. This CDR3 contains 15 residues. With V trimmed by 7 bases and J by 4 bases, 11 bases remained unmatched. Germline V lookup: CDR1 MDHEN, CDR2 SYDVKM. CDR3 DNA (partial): TGTGCCAGCAACCCGGGACAGGCGTATTCCACTGAA. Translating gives CASNPGQAYSTE. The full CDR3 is CASNPGQAYSTEAFF.

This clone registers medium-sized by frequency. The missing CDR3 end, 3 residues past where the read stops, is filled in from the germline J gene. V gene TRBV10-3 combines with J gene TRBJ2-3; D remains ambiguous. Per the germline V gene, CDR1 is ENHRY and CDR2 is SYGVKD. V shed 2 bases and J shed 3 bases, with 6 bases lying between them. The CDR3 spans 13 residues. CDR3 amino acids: CAISEPRTDTQYF. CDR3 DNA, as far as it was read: TGTGCCATCAGTGAGCCCCGGACAGATACG.

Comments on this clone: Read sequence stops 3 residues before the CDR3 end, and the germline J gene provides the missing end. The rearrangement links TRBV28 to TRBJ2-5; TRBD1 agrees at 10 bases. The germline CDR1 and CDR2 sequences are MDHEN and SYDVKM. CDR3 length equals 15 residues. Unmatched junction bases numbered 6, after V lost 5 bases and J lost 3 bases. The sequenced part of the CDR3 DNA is TGTGCCAGCAGTGACAGGGGGCGAGGAGAAGAGACC. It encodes CASSDRGRGEET. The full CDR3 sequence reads CASSDRGRGEETQYF.

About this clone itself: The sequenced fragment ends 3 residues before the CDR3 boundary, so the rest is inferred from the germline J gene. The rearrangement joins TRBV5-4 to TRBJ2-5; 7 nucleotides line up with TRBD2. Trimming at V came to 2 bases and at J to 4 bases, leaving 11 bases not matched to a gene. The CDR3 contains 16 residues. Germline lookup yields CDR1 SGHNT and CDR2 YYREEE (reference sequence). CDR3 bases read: TGTGCCAGCAGCTTTGGTCCTTTGGGGGGGGGAGAGACC. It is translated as CASSFGPLGGGET. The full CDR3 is CASSFGPLGGGETQYF.

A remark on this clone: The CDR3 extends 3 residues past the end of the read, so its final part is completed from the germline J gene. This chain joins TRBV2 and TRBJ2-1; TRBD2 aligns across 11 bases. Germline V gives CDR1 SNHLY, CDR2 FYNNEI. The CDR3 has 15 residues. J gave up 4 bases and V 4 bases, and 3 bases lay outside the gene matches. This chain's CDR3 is CASSVTSGGYNEQFF. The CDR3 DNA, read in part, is TGTGCCAGCAGTGTTACTAGCGGGGGATACAATGAG. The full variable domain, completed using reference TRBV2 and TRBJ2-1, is EPEVTQTPSHQVTQMGQEVILRCVPISNHLYFYWYRQILGQKVEFLVSFYNNEISEKSEIFDDQFSVERPDGSNFTLKIRSTKLEDSAMYFCASSVTSGGYNEQFFGPGTRLTVL.

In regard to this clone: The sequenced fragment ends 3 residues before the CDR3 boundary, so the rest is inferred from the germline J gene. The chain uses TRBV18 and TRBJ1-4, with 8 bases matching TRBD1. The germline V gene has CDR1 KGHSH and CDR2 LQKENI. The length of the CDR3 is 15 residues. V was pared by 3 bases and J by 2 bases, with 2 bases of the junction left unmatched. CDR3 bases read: TGTGCCAGCTCACCCCGGGACAGGACTAATGAAAAA. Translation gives CASSPRDRTNEK. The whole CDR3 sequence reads CASSPRDRTNEKLFF.

The CDR3 DNA, read in part, is TGCGCCAGCAGCAACCAGGGGGCGGTTGGAAACACC. Its protein product is CASSNQGAVGNT. The complete CDR3 protein is CASSNQGAVGNTIYF. The rearrangement joins TRBV5-1 to TRBJ1-3, with TRBD1 matching over 8 bases. The read ends 3 residues shy of where the CDR3 ends; the end is completed using the germline J gene. V lost 4 bases, J lost 3 bases, and 6 bases stayed unmatched. Germline assignment: CDR1 SGHRS and CDR2 YFSETQ. The CDR3 is made up of 15 amino acids.

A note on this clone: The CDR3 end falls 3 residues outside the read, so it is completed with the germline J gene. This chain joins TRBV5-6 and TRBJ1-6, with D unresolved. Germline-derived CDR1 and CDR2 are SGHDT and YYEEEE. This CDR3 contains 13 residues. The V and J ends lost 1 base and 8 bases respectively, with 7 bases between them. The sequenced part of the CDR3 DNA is TGTGCCAGCAGCTTGTATCTAGATTCACCC. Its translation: CASSLYLDSP. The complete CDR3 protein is CASSLYLDSPLHF.

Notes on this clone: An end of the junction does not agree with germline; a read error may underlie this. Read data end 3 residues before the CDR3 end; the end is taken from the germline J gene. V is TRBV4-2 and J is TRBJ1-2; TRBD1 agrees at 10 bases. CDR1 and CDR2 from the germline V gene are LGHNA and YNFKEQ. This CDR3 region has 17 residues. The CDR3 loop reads CASSQELTGGAYHGYTF. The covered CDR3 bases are TGCGCCAGCAGCCAAGAACTGACAGGGGGCGCGTATCATGGC.

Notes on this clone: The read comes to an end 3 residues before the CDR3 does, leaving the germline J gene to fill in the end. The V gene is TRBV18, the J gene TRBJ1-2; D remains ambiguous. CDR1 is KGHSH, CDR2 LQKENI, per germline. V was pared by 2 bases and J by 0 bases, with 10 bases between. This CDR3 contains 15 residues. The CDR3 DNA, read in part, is TGTGCCAGCTCACCAAGTACAGTCGCTAACTATGGC. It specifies CASSPSTVANYG. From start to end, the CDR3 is CASSPSTVANYGYTF.

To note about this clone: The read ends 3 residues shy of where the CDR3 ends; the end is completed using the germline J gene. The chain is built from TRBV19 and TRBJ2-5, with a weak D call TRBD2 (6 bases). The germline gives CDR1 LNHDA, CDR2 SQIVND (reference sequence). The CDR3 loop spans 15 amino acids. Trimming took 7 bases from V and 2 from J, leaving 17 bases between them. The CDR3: CASTSGPGGQETQYF. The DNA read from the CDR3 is TGTGCCAGTACTTCAGGGCCCGGGGGTCAAGAGACC.

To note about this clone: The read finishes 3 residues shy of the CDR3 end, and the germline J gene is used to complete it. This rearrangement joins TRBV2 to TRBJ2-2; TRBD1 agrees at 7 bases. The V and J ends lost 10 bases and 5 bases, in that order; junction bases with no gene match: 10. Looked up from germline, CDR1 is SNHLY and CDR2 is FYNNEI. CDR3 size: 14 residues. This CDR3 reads CANRVGGGTGELFF. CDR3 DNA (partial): TGTGCCAATAGGGTAGGGGGCGGTACCGGGGAG.

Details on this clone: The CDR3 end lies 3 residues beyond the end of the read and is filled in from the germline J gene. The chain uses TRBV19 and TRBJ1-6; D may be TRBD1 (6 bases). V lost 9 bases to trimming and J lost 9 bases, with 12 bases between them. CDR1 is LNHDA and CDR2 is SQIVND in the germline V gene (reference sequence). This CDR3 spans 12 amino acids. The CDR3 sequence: CASTTGPSPLHF. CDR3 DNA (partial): TGTGCCAGCACGACAGGCCCTTCACCC.

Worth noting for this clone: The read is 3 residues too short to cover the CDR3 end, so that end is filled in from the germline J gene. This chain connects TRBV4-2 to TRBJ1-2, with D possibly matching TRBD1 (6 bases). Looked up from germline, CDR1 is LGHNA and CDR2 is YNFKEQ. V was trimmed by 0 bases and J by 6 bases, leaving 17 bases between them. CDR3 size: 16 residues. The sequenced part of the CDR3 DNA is TGTGCCAGCAGCCAAGATAGTACAGGGAGAAGTAATGGC. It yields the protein CASSQDSTGRSNG. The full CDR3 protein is CASSQDSTGRSNGYTF.

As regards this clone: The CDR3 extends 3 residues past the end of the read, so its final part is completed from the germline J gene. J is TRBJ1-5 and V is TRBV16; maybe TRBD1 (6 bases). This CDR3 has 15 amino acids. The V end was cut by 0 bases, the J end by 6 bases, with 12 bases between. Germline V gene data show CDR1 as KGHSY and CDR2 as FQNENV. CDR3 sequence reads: CASSQSRGASQPQHF. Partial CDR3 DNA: TGTGCCAGCAGCCAATCTCGGGGGGCAAGTCAGCCC. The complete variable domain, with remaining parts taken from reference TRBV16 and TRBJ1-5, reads GEEVAQTPKHLVRGEGQKAKLYCAPIKGHSYVFWYQQVLKNEFKFLISFQNENVFDETGMPKERFSAKCLPNSPCSLEIQATKLEDSAVYFCASSQSRGASQPQHFGDGTRLSIL.

The CDR3 region is CASSSGQGARETQYF. The CDR3 bases that were read are TGTGCCAGCAGCTCAGGACAGGGGGCGCGCGAGACC. The chain is built from TRBV5-4 and TRBJ2-5, with 11 bases that match TRBD1. The read ends 3 residues before the CDR3 terminus; that terminus is restored from the germline J gene. The V and J ends lost 3 bases and 5 bases, in that order; junction bases with no gene match: 6. CDR1 SGHNT and CDR2 YYREEE come from the germline V gene (reference sequence). This CDR3 is 15 amino acids long.

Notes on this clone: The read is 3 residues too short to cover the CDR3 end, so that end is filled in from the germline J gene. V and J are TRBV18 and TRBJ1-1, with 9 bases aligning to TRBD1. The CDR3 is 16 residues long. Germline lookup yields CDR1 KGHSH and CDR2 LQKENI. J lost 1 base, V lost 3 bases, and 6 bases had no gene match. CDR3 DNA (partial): TGTGCCAGCTCACCGCGAGACAGGGGGACGAACACTGAA. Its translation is CASSPRDRGTNTE. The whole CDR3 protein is CASSPRDRGTNTEAFF.

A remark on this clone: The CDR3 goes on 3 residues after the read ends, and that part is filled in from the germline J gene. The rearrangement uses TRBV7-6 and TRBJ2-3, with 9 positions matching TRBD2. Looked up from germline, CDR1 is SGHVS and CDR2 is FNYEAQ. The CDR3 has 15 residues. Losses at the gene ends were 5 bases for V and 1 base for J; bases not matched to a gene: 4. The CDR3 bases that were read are TGTGCCAGCAGCCCCGAGCGGGGGGGCACAGATACG. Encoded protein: CASSPERGGTDT. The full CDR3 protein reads CASSPERGGTDTQYF.